This TCR beta chain was identified in a study of cytomegalovirus exposure and HLA in healthy donors. CDR1 is SGHAT and CDR2 is FQNNGV in the germline V gene. The CDR3 is 12 amino acids. Trimming cost V 5 bases and J 7 bases, with 11 bases left between them. The study ran its PCR with 60 Vbeta and 13 Jbeta primers. Repertoires were generated with immunoSEQ multiplex PCR, while TCRdb's copy carries only in-frame clones and drops some. The sample includes some 50,000 clones, roughly 72% of them seen just once. Sequenced: PBMCs. This TCR came from a woman between 50 and 59 years old in good health and CMV-seropositive. J is TRBJ1-1 and V is TRBV11-2; D might be TRBD1 (6 bases). CDR3 in amino acids: CASSLNRDEAFF. In nucleotides, the CDR3 is TGTGCCAGCAGCCTTAACAGGGATGAAGCTTTCTTT. Looking up the rest from reference TRBV11-2 and TRBJ1-1 gives the full variable domain: EAGVAQSPRYKIIEKRQSVAFWCNPISGHATLYWYQQILGQGPKLLIQFQNNGVVDDSQLPKDRFSAERLKGVDSTLKIQPAKLEDSAVYLCASSLNRDEAFFGQGTRLTVV.